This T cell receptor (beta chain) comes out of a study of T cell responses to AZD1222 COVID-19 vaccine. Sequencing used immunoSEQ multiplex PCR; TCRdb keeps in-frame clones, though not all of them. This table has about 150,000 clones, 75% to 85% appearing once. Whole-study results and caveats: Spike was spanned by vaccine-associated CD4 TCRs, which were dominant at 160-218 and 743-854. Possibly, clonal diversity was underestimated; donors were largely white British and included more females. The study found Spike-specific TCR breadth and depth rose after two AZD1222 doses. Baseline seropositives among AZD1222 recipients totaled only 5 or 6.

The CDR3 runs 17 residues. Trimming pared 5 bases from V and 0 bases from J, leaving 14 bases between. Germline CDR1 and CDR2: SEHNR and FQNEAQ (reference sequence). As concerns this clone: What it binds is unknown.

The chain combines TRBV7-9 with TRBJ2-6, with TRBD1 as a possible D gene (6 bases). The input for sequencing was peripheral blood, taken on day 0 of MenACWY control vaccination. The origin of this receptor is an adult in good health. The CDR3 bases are TGTGCCAGCAGCCGACCGACAGGCCACTCTGGGGCCAACGTCCTGACTTTC. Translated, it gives CASSRPTGHSGANVLTF.